The rows below give T cell receptor beta chains drawn from one sample of a study of OX40 agonist ivuxolimab in advanced cancers. Profiled with immunoSEQ multiplex PCR; TCRdb holds only in-frame clones, not every one. The sample holds about 23,000 clones, about 76% seen once. The sequencing here drew on CD4+ or CD8+ T cells sorted from blood, taken in a trial of the OX40 agonist ivuxolimab. These receptors originate from an adult with an advanced solid tumor such as melanoma, head and neck, liver or kidney cancer. Both conserved end residues are part of each CDR3. Fields, in order: clone size, J gene, V gene, D gene, CDR3 protein, CDR3 DNA. A D gene is named only where the DNA matches it firmly. The size of a clone is reported for some rows only, either as once, few or many, or as a class for expanded clones.

clone_size: NA; j_call: TRBJ2-1; v_call: TRBV7-9; d_call: TRBD2; cdr3_aa: CASSRIAGVSYNEQFF; cdr3_nt: TGTGCCAGCAGCCGTATAGCGGGGGTCTCCTACAATGAGCAGTTCTTC
clone_size: once; j_call: TRBJ2-3; v_call: TRBV28; d_call: TRBD2; cdr3_aa: CASSPFLAVPDGTSRYF; cdr3_nt: TGTGCCAGCAGCCCCTTCCTCGCGGTCCCTGACGGGACTAGCCGCTATTTT
clone_size: few; j_call: TRBJ2-7; v_call: TRBV7-2; d_call: NA; cdr3_aa: CASSLSARAGEQYF; cdr3_nt: TGTGCCAGCAGCTTATCGGCCCGGGCTGGTGAGCAGTACTTC
clone_size: NA; j_call: TRBJ1-2; v_call: TRBV7-2; d_call: TRBD1; cdr3_aa: CASSFQTGGFYGYTF; cdr3_nt: TGTGCCAGCAGCTTCCAGACAGGGGGCTTCTATGGCTACACCTTC
clone_size: NA; j_call: TRBJ1-2; v_call: TRBV28; d_call: NA; cdr3_aa: CASSLGNYGYTF; cdr3_nt: TGTGCCAGCAGTTTAGGGAACTATGGCTACACCTTC
clone_size: NA; j_call: TRBJ2-5; v_call: TRBV11-1; d_call: NA; cdr3_aa: CASSFSDGGETQYF; cdr3_nt: TGTGCCAGCAGCTTTAGCGACGGAGGAGAGACCCAGTACTTC
clone_size: NA; j_call: TRBJ2-7; v_call: TRBV6-5; d_call: NA; cdr3_aa: CASSYLSDSSYEQYF; cdr3_nt: TGTGCCAGCAGTTACCTCAGCGATAGCTCCTACGAGCAGTACTTC
clone_size: NA; j_call: TRBJ1-1; v_call: TRBV19; d_call: TRBD1; cdr3_aa: CASSETGAPDSNTEAFF; cdr3_nt: TGTGCCAGTAGCGAAACAGGGGCCCCAGATTCGAACACTGAAGCTTTCTTT
clone_size: once; j_call: TRBJ1-6; v_call: TRBV18; d_call: NA; cdr3_aa: CASFPGTVNSPLHF; cdr3_nt: TGTGCCAGTTTCCCCGGGACGGTGAATTCACCCCTCCACTTT
clone_size: NA; j_call: TRBJ2-3; v_call: TRBV18; d_call: NA; cdr3_aa: CASSPATGDTQYF; cdr3_nt: TGTGCCAGCTCACCAGCCACAGGAGATACGCAGTATTTT
clone_size: NA; j_call: TRBJ2-5; v_call: TRBV2; d_call: TRBD2; cdr3_aa: CASSKREGETQYF; cdr3_nt: TGTGCCAGCAGTAAGCGGGAGGGAGAGACCCAGTACTTC
clone_size: few; j_call: TRBJ2-3; v_call: TRBV14; d_call: TRBD2; cdr3_aa: CASSQRLAGGSTDTQYF; cdr3_nt: TGTGCCAGCAGCCAGAGGCTAGCGGGGGGCTCTACAGATACGCAGTATTTT
clone_size: NA; j_call: TRBJ1-1; v_call: TRBV6-5; d_call: NA; cdr3_aa: CASSYYGANTEAFF; cdr3_nt: TGTGCCAGCAGTTACTATGGGGCGAACACTGAAGCTTTCTTT
clone_size: NA; j_call: TRBJ2-7; v_call: TRBV29-1; d_call: TRBD2; cdr3_aa: CSVDTSGGYEQYF; cdr3_nt: TGCAGCGTTGACACTAGCGGGGGCTACGAGCAGTACTTC